What follows are 8 T cell receptor beta chains derived from one specimen sequenced in a study of regulatory T cells in long-lasting Graves disease. iRepertoire HTBI primers and Arm-PCR of CDR3 regions built TCR beta libraries. MiXCR was run by TCRdb on the multiplex PCR reads, yielding one entry per CDR3 protein. The sample lists roughly 700,000 distinct CDR3 sequences, around 30% occurring once. Time point: persistent/refractory GD, antithyroid drugs over 5 years with positive TRAb. PBMC RNA was the source of the TCR library. The input for sequencing was peripheral blood mononuclear cells (PBMCs), taken when the disease was refractory, from a patient treated with antithyroid drugs. The receptor source for this set is a female donor with Graves disease.

This clonotype was seen repeatedly, ten times or more. The gene calls are TRBV5-1 and TRBJ1-2; no clear D. The length of the CDR3 is 14 residues. Germline CDR1 and CDR2: SGHRS and YFSETQ. Trimming left V 0 bases short and J 0 bases short, with 6 bases between. CDR3 sequence reads: CASSLERSNYGYTF. In nucleotides, the CDR3 is TGCGCCAGCAGCTTGGAGCGCTCTAACTATGGCTACACCTTC.

There are a few counts of this clonotype. The rearrangement uses TRBV29-1 and TRBJ2-5; weak D call: TRBD2 (5 bases). V dropped 4 bases and J dropped 3 bases, with 9 bases sitting between them. Germline CDR1 and CDR2: SQVTM and ANQGSEA. The CDR3 has 12 amino acids. The CDR3 protein is CSVVGVEETQYF. The CDR3 nucleotides are TGCAGCGTTGTGGGAGTGGAAGAGACCCAGTACTTC.

This clonotype was detected ten times or more. The V call is TRBV2, the J call TRBJ2-7, with TRBD1 matching over 10 bases. CDR3 length: 15 residues. The ends lost 2 bases at V and 4 bases at J; junction bases unmatched: 5. The germline CDR1 and CDR2 sequences are SNHLY and FYNNEI. The DNA for the CDR3 is TGTGCCAGCAGTGAACGTGGGACAGGGGTATACGAGCAGTACTTC. Translation: CASSERGTGVYEQYF.

There are a few counts of this clonotype. The V and J genes are TRBV30 and TRBJ2-7, with 9 bases lining up with TRBD1. Germline CDR1 reads GTSNPN; CDR2 reads SVGIG (reference sequence). The CDR3 runs to 13 residues. The junction had 5 bases not matched to a gene; V was cut back by 5 bases and J by 3 bases. The CDR3: CAWGGTGFYEQYF. The CDR3 DNA reads TGTGCCTGGGGAGGGACAGGGTTCTACGAGCAGTACTTC. Full variable domain (remainder filled in from reference TRBV30 and TRBJ2-7): SQTIHQWPATLVQPVGSPLSLECTVEGTSNPNLYWYRQAAGRGLQLLFYSVGIGQISSEVPQNLSASRPQDRQFILSSKKLLLSDSGFYLCAWGGTGFYEQYFGPGTRLTVT.

The chain uses TRBV2 and TRBJ1-2; 9 bases align to TRBD1. Germline V gene lookup returns CDR1 SNHLY and CDR2 FYNNEI. Trimming cost V 6 bases and J 8 bases; bases outside gene matches: 13. This CDR3 is built from 15 residues. In DNA, the CDR3 is TGTGCCAGCAGAACCTTACCGGGACAGGGAGTCGGCTACACCTTC. Its protein is CASRTLPGQGVGYTF.

This clonotype was detected many times. The gene calls are TRBV7-2 and TRBJ2-5, with D tentatively TRBD1 or TRBD2 (7 bases each). V lost 3 bases and J lost 4, with 12 bases in between. This CDR3 is 14 amino acids long. Looked up from germline, CDR1 is SGHTA and CDR2 is FQGNSA. The CDR3 DNA reads as TGTGCCAGCAGCTTCGGCAGGGGGGGAGAGACCCAGTACTTC. Protein: CASSFGRGGETQYF.

This rearrangement joins TRBV29-1 to TRBJ1-2, with D tentatively TRBD1 (5 bases). CDR1 is SQVTM, CDR2 ANQGSEA, per germline. V lost 8 bases and J lost 5, with 15 bases in between. The CDR3 spans 12 residues. The CDR3, as DNA: TGCAGCTCGCAGGGACCTCGATATGGCTACACCTTC. Residues: CSSQGPRYGYTF.

The chain employs TRBV7-3 and TRBJ2-3; maybe TRBD2 (5 bases). Trimming removed 2 bases at V and 1 base at J, with 19 bases between. The CDR3 is 18 amino acids. In germline, CDR1 is SGHTA, CDR2 FQGTGA. The CDR3 here is CASSLDPDRAGGTDTQYF. In DNA, the CDR3 is TGTGCCAGCAGCTTAGACCCAGATCGTGCGGGCGGCACAGATACGCAGTATTTT.